The 17 T cell receptor beta chains below all came from one sample that was sequenced in a study of blood T cell repertoires in COVID-19. Repertoires were generated with immunoSEQ multiplex PCR, while TCRdb's copy carries only in-frame clones and drops some. The top ten clones hold roughly 2.9% of a sample with about 140,000 clones, approximately 85% of them seen once. The sample was peripheral blood. The receptors were gathered from a man aged 45-60 years with acute or convalescent COVID-19.

The rearrangement uses TRBV19 and TRBJ1-2, with no clear D. The V and J ends lost 9 bases and 1 base respectively, with 6 bases between them. CDR1 and CDR2 (germline): LNHDA, SQIVND (reference sequence). The length of the CDR3 is 11 residues. CDR3 DNA sequence: TGTGCCAGCAGACTTAACTATGGCTACACCTTC. Translation gives CASRLNYGYTF.

In its sample, this clone was seen a few times. The rearrangement joins TRBV6-6 to TRBJ1-1; D is ambiguous. This CDR3 comprises 11 residues. Looked up from germline, CDR1 is MNHNY and CDR2 is SVGAGI (reference sequence). Trimming shortened V by 4 bases and J by 7 bases, and 7 bases separated the two germline ends. As DNA, the CDR3 is TGTGCCAGCAGTTTCCTAAATGAAGCTTTCTTT. Its translation: CASSFLNEAFF.

This chain uses TRBV2 with TRBJ2-4; weak D call: TRBD1 (5 bases). Trimming took 7 bases from V and 14 from J, leaving 18 bases between them. Per germline, CDR1 SNHLY and CDR2 FYNNEI. The CDR3 length is 12 residues. DNA for the CDR3: TGTGCCAGCATGCTCCCGCCGCAGGGAAAGTACTTC. Protein product: CASMLPPQGKYF.

The V call is TRBV5-1, the J call TRBJ2-7; TRBD1 matches at 11 bases. V lost 4 bases, J lost 6 bases, and 18 bases stayed unmatched. CDR1 and CDR2 from the germline V gene are SGHRS and YFSETQ. This CDR3 has 18 amino acids. The CDR3 coding sequence is TGCGCCAGCAGCGGCGGACAGGGGGCAGGACGCACTCCCTTCGAGCAGTACTTC. It codes for CASSGGQGAGRTPFEQYF.

This chain joins TRBV29-1 and TRBJ1-3; 12 bases fit TRBD1. This CDR3 comprises 15 residues. V was pared by 7 bases and J by 4 bases, with 8 bases of the junction left unmatched. Germline CDR1 SQVTM, CDR2 ANQGSEA. The DNA for the CDR3 is TGCAGCGCCTGGGGGGACAGGGGGCTCGGAAACACCATATATTTT. This gives the protein CSAWGDRGLGNTIYF.

The chain links TRBV6-5 to TRBJ1-1; D remains ambiguous. There are 12 residues in the CDR3. V lost 2 bases, J lost 5 bases, and 6 bases lay in between. Germline V CDR1 and CDR2: MNHEY, SVGAGI. CDR3 DNA: TGTGCCAGCAGTTACGAGGTGACTGAAGCTTTCTTT. This translates into CASSYEVTEAFF.

This clone was seen just once. The J gene is TRBJ1-2, the V gene TRBV10-2; D remains unclear. CDR3 length: 13 amino acids. V lost 3 bases and J 10 bases, leaving 15 bases between the germline ends. Germline V gene sequence: CDR1 WSHSY, CDR2 SAAADI. DNA for the CDR3: TGCGCCAGCAGTGACGGAGGCCCTAAGCACTACACCTTC. Residues: CASSDGGPKHYTF.

The J gene is TRBJ1-2, the V gene TRBV9, with D tentatively TRBD1 (5 bases). The ends were cut back, 0 bases at V and 4 bases at J, with 10 bases in the middle. The V gene's germline CDR1 is SGDLS and CDR2 YYNGEE. The length of the CDR3 is 14 residues. The CDR3 nucleotides are TGTGCCAGCAGCGTAGACCAAGGGGTCTATGGCTACACCTTC. It translates to CASSVDQGVYGYTF.

V gene TRBV7-8 combines with J gene TRBJ2-5; TRBD1 aligns across 7 bases. This CDR3 has 13 residues. V lost 6 bases, J lost 2 bases, and 3 bases stayed unmatched. Looked up from germline, CDR1 is SGHVS and CDR2 is FQNEAQ. The CDR3 region is CASRRGQQETQYF. The CDR3 DNA reads as TGTGCCAGCAGGAGGGGACAGCAAGAGACCCAGTACTTC.

This chain links TRBV14 with TRBJ2-3; D call uncertain. The CDR3 extends over 14 amino acids. V lost 1 base, J lost 2 bases, and 7 bases lay in between. CDR1 is SGHDN, CDR2 FVKESK, per germline. CDR3: CASSQGLTTDTQYF. The DNA of the CDR3 is TGTGCCAGCAGCCAAGGGCTCACCACAGATACGCAGTATTTT.

The V gene is TRBV4-1, the J gene TRBJ2-1; TRBD2 matches at 7 bases. V shed 6 bases, J shed 6 bases, and the junction held 14 bases outside the gene matches. Germline V gene lookup returns CDR1 MGHRA and CDR2 YSYEKL. The CDR3 extends over 16 amino acids. In nucleotides, the CDR3 is TGCGCCAGCAGTCGAATGGGGCGGGAGCCTTCCAATGAGCAGTTCTTC. Translating gives CASSRMGREPSNEQFF.

This clone appeared a few times. The gene calls are TRBV11-2 and TRBJ1-1; D gene ambiguous. The CDR3 spans 12 residues. CDR1 is SGHAT and CDR2 is FQNNGV in the germline V gene. With 5 bases removed from V and 3 bases from J, the gap between germline ends came to 7 bases. In DNA form, the CDR3 reads TGTGCCAGCAGCCCGGGATACACTGAAGCTTTCTTT. Residues: CASSPGYTEAFF.

The gene calls are TRBV4-1 and TRBJ1-1; the D gene is possibly TRBD1 (5 bases). Germline-derived CDR1 and CDR2 are MGHRA and YSYEKL. The CDR3 runs to 14 residues. Trimming cost V 2 bases and J 1 base, with 8 bases left between them. For the CDR3, the DNA is TGCGCCAGCAGCCAAAAGACAGAGAACACTGAAGCTTTCTTT. It specifies CASSQKTENTEAFF.

The chain couples TRBV28 to TRBJ1-2; TRBD1 is a possible D gene (5 bases). The CDR3 is 15 amino acids. Trimming cost V 6 bases and J 5 bases, with 19 bases left between them. Germline V gene lookup returns CDR1 MDHEN and CDR2 SYDVKM. The CDR3 coding sequence is TGTGCCAGCAGCACCCCTCGCGGGGCTACATATGGCTACACCTTC. This codes for CASSTPRGATYGYTF.

V is TRBV27 and J is TRBJ1-5; 8 positions match TRBD1. V lost 6 bases and J lost 8; bases outside the gene matches: 9. The CDR3 length is 14 residues. Germline V gene lookup returns CDR1 MNHEY and CDR2 SMNVEV (reference sequence). In DNA form, the CDR3 reads TGTGCCAGCAGCCCGGACAGGGAAGGGGAGCCCCAGCATTTT. Protein product: CASSPDREGEPQHF.

The chain employs TRBV3-1 (or the pseudogene TRBV3-2) and TRBJ1-1; D is ambiguous. Trimming removed 4 bases from V and 0 bases from J, with 9 bases in between. This CDR3 has 14 amino acids. CDR1 and CDR2 (germline): LGHDT, YNNKEL (reference sequence). CDR3 nucleotides: TGTGCCAGCAGCCGCGGATGGCTGAACACTGAAGCTTTCTTT. Protein product: CASSRGWLNTEAFF.

The chain couples TRBV5-1 to TRBJ2-2, with 8 bases that match TRBD1. The ends lost 3 bases at V and 7 bases at J; junction bases unmatched: 8. Germline CDR1 SGHRS, CDR2 YFSETQ. The CDR3 length is 15 residues. CDR3: CASSSSQGAIGELFF. Here the CDR3 DNA reads TGCGCCAGCAGCTCGAGTCAGGGGGCGATCGGGGAGCTGTTTTTT.